This record looks at one TCR beta chain sequence and its context. Other DNA sequences within the sample encode an identical CDR3. In the original analysis: Estimation of nucleated cell counts was performed using reference gene primer amplification. The table came from immunoSEQ multiplex PCR; TCRdb's copy has only in-frame clones and leaves some out. That table supplies the V and J calls and clone size; D and trimming were determined from the DNA. The data show some 100,000 clones, approximately 86% seen once. This CDR3 has 14 residues. CDR1 SGHTA and CDR2 FQGNSA come from the germline V gene. The junction had 8 bases not matched to a gene; V was cut back by 5 bases and J by 4 bases. Seattle's cohort entered during active infection and was followed longitudinally. This sample was taken from a study of blood T cell repertoires in COVID-19. Overall study: Samples taken during acute and convalescent COVID-19 were collected in the United States, Italy and Spain. T cells, B-cell-depleted T cells, or PBMCs supplied cDNA or gDNA.

The sequencing sample was made of peripheral blood. This clonotype originated in a man aged 45 to 65 with COVID-19, enrolled during active disease. The genes are TRBV7-2 and TRBJ2-7; 7 bases align to TRBD1. In DNA form, the CDR3 reads TGTGCCAGCAGCCCCTTAGGGGGCGCATACGAGCAGTACTTC. Translation: CASSPLGGAYEQYF. The full variable domain, its missing parts supplied by reference TRBV7-2 and TRBJ2-7, is GAGVSQSPSNKVTEKGKDVELRCDPISGHTALYWYRQSLGQGLEFLIYFQGNSAPDKSGLPSDRFSAERTGGSVSTLTIQRTQQEDSAVYLCASSPLGGAYEQYFGPGTRLTVT.